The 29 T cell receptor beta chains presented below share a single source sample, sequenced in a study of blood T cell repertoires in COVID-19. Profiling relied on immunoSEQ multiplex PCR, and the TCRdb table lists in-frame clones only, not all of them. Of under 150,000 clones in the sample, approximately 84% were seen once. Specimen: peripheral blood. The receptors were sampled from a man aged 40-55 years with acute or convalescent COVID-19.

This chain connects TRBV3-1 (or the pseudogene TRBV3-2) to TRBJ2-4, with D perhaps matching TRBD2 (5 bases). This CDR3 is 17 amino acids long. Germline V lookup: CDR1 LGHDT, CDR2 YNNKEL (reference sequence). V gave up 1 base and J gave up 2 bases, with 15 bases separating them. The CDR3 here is CASSQVLIGSPKNIQYF. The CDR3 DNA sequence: TGTGCCAGCAGCCAAGTTTTAATAGGGAGTCCCAAAAACATTCAGTACTTC.

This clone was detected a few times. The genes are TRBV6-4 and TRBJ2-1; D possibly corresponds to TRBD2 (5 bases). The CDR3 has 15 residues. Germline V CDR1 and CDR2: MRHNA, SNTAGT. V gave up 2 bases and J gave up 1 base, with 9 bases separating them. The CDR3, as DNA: TGTGCCAGCAGTGACGGTGAGGGTTCCTACAATGAGCAGTTCTTC. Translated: CASSDGEGSYNEQFF.

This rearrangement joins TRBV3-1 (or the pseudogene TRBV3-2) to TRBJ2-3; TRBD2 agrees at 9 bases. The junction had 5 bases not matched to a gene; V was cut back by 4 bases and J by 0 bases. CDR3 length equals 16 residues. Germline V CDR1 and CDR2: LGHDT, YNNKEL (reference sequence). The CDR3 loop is CASSPGTSHSTDTQYF. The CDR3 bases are TGTGCCAGCAGCCCTGGGACTAGCCATAGCACAGATACGCAGTATTTT.

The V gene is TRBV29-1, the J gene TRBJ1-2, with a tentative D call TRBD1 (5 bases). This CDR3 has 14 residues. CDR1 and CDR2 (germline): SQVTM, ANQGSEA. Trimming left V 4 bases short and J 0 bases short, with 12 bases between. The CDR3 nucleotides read TGCAGCGTTGCCGTGACAGCCGCTAACTATGGCTACACCTTC. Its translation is CSVAVTAANYGYTF.

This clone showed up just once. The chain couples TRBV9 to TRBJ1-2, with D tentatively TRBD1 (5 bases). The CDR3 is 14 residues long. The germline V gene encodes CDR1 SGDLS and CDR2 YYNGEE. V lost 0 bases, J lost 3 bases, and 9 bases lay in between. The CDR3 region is CASSVGGGHYGYTF. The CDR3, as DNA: TGTGCCAGCAGCGTAGGGGGCGGCCACTATGGCTACACCTTC.

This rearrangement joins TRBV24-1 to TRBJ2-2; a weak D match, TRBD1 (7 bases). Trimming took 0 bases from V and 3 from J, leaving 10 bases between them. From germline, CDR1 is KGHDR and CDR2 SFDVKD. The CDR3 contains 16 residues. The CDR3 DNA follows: TGTGCCACCAGTGATTTGCGCGGGACAGACACCGGGGAGCTGTTTTTT. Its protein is CATSDLRGTDTGELFF.

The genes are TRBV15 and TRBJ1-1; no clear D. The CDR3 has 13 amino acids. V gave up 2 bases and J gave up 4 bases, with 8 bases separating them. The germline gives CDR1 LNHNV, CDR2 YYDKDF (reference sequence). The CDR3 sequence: CATSRWGGTEAFF. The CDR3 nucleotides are TGTGCCACCAGCAGATGGGGAGGCACTGAAGCTTTCTTT. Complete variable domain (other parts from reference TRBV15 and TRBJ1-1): DAMVIQNPRYQVTQFGKPVTLSCSQTLNHNVMYWYQQKSSQAPKLLFHYYDKDFNNEADTPDNFQSRRPNTSFCFLDIRSPGLGDTAMYLCATSRWGGTEAFFGQGTRLTVV.

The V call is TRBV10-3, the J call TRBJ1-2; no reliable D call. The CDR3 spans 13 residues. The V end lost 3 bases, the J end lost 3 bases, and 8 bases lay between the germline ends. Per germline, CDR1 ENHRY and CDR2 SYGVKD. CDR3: CAISDGRHYGYTF. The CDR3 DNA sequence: TGTGCCATCAGTGACGGTCGTCACTATGGCTACACCTTC.

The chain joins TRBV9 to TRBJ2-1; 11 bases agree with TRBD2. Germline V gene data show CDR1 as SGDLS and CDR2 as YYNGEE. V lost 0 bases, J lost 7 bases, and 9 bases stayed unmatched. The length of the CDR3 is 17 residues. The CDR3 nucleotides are TGTGCCAGCAGCGTAGCCTCTAAGGCTAGCGGGGGGAATGAGCAGTTCTTC. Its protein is CASSVASKASGGNEQFF.

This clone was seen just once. The CDR3 region is CASSLGRGGFYEQFF. CDR3 nucleotide sequence: TGTGCCAGCAGCTTGGGGCGGGGGGGCTTCTATGAGCAGTTCTTC. The V and J genes are TRBV5-8 and TRBJ2-1; 9 positions agree with TRBD2. Germline values: CDR1 SGHTS, CDR2 YDEGEE. The V segment lost 0 bases and the J segment 8 bases; nucleotides outside the gene matches: 6. The CDR3 covers 15 residues.

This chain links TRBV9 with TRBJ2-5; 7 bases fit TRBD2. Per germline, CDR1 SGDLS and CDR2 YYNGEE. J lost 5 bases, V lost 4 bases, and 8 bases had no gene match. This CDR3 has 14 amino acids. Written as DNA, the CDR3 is TGTGCCAGCAGCCCCGGGGGAGGGTGGGAGACCCAGTACTTC. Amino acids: CASSPGGGWETQYF.

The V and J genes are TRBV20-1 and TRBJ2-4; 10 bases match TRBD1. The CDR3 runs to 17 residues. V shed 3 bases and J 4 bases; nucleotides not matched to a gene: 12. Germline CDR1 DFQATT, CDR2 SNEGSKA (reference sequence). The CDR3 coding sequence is TGCAGTGCTAGTCTGGCTTTCGGGACAGGGGAAAAAAACATTCAGTACTTC. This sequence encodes CSASLAFGTGEKNIQYF.

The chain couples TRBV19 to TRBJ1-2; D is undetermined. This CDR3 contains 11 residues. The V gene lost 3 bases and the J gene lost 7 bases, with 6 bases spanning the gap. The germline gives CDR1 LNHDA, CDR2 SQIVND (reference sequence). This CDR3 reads CASSIGSGYTF. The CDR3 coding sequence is TGTGCCAGTAGTATCGGGTCTGGCTACACCTTC. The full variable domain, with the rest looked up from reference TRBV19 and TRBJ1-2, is DGGITQSPKYLFRKEGQNVTLSCEQNLNHDAMYWYRQDPGQGLRLIYYSQIVNDFQKGDIAEGYSVSREKKESFPLTVTSAQKNPTAFYLCASSIGSGYTFGSGTRLTVV.

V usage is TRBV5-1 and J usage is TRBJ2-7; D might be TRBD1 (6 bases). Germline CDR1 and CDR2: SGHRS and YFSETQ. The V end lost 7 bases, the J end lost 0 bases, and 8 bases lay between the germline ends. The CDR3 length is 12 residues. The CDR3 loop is CASGQSSYEQYF. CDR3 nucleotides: TGCGCCAGCGGACAGAGCTCCTACGAGCAGTACTTC.

CDR3 in DNA: TGTGCCAGCAGCTTAGAACTAGCGGGGTCGGGGGAGCAGTACTTC. It translates to CASSLELAGSGEQYF. This chain joins TRBV7-2 and TRBJ2-7; TRBD2 matches 10 bases. This CDR3 spans 15 amino acids. The germline CDR1 and CDR2 sequences are SGHTA and FQGNSA. V was pared by 1 base and J by 7 bases, with 7 bases of the junction left unmatched. The entire variable domain, with the rest obtained from reference TRBV7-2 and TRBJ2-7, is as follows: GAGVSQSPSNKVTEKGKDVELRCDPISGHTALYWYRQSLGQGLEFLIYFQGNSAPDKSGLPSDRFSAERTGGSVSTLTIQRTQQEDSAVYLCASSLELAGSGEQYFGPGTRLTVT.

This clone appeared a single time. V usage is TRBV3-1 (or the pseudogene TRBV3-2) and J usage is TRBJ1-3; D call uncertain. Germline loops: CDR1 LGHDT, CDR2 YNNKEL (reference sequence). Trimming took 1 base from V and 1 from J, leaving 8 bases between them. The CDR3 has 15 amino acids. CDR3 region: CASSQGRGSGNTIYF. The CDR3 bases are TGTGCCAGCAGCCAAGGGAGAGGGTCTGGAAACACCATATATTTT.

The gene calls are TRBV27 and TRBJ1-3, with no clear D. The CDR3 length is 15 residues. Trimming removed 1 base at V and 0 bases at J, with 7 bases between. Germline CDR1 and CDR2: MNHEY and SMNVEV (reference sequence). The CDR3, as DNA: TGTGCCAGCAGTTTATTCGGGAGCTCTGGAAACACCATATATTTT. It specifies CASSLFGSSGNTIYF.

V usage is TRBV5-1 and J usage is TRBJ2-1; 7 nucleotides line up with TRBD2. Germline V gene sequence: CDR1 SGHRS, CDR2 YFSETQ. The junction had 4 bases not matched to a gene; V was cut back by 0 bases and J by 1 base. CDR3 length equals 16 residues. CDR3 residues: CASSLAVAGSYNEQFF. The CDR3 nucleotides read TGCGCCAGCAGCTTGGCCGTAGCGGGTTCCTACAATGAGCAGTTCTTC.

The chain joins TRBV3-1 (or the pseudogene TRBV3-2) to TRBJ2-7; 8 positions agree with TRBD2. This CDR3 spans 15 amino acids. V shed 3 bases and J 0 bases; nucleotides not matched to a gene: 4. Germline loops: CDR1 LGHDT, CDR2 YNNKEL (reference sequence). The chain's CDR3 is CASSQSGGPSYEQYF. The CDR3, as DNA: TGTGCCAGCAGCCAGAGCGGGGGCCCCTCCTACGAGCAGTACTTC.

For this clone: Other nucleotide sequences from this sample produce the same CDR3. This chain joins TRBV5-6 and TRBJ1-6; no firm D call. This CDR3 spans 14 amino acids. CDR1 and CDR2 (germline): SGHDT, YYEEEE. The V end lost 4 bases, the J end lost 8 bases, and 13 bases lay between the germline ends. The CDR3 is CASSLGHRDSPLHF. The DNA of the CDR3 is TGTGCCAGCAGCCTTGGTCATCGGGATTCACCCCTCCACTTT.

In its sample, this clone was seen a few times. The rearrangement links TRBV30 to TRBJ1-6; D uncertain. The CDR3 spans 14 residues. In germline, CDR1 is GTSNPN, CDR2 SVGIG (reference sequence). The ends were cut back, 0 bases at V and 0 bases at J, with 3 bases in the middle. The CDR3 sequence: CAWSVSSYNSPLHF. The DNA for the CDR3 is TGTGCCTGGAGTGTGAGCTCCTATAATTCACCCCTCCACTTT. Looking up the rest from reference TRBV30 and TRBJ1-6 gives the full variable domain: SQTIHQWPATLVQPVGSPLSLECTVEGTSNPNLYWYRQAAGRGLQLLFYSVGIGQISSEVPQNLSASRPQDRQFILSSKKLLLSDSGFYLCAWSVSSYNSPLHFGNGTRLTVT.

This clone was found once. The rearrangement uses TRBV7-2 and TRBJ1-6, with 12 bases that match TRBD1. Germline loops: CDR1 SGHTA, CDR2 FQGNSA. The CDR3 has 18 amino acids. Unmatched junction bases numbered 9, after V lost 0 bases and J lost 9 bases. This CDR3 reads CASSLASGTGGPGSPLHF. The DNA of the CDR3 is TGTGCCAGCAGCTTAGCTAGTGGGACAGGGGGCCCGGGTTCACCCCTCCACTTT.

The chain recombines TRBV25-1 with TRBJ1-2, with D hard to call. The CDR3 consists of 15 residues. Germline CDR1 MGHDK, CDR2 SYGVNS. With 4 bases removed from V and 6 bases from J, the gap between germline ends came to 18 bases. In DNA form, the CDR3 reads TGTGCCAGCAGTGTATTCTTGGGAGGGCTCGATGGCTACACCTTC. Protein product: CASSVFLGGLDGYTF.

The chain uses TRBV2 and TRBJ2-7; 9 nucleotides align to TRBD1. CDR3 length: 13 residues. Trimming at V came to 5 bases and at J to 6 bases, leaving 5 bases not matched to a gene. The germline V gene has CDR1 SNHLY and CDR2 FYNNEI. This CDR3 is CASSTWTGAEQYF. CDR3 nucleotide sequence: TGTGCCAGCAGTACCTGGACAGGGGCCGAGCAGTACTTC.

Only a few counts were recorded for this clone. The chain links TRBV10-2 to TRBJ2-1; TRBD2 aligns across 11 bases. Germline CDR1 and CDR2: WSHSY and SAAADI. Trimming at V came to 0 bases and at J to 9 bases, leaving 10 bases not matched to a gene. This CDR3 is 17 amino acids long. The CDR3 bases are TGCGCCAGCAGTGAGTCCGCTAGCGGGGGGCGGGGCTCTGAGCAGTTCTTC. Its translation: CASSESASGGRGSEQFF.

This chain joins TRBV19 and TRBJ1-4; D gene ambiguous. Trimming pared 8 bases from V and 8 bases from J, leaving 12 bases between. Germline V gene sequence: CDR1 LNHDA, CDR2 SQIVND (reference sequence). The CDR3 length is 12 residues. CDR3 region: CASQRGSEKLFF. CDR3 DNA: TGTGCCAGTCAACGGGGAAGCGAAAAACTGTTTTTT.

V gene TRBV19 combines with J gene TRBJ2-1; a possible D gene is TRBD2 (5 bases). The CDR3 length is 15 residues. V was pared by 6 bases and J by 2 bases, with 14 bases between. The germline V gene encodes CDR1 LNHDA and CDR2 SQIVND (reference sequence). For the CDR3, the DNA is TGTGCCAGTAGCTTGACTACTCTCGCCTACAATGAGCAGTTCTTC. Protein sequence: CASSLTTLAYNEQFF. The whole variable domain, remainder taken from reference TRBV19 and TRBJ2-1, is DGGITQSPKYLFRKEGQNVTLSCEQNLNHDAMYWYRQDPGQGLRLIYYSQIVNDFQKGDIAEGYSVSREKKESFPLTVTSAQKNPTAFYLCASSLTTLAYNEQFFGPGTRLTVL.

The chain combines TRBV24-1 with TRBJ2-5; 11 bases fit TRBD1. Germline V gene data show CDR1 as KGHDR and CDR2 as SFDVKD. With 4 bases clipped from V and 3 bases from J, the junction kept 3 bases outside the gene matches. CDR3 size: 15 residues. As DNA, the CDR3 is TGTGCCACCAGTGACCGGACAGGGGGCGAAGAGACCCAGTACTTC. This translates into CATSDRTGGEETQYF.

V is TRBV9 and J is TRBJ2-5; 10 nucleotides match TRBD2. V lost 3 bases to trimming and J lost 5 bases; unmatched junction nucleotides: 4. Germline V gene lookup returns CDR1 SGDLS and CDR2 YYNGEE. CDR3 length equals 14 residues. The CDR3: CASSEAGGMETQYF. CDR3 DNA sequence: TGTGCCAGCAGCGAAGCGGGGGGGATGGAGACCCAGTACTTC.